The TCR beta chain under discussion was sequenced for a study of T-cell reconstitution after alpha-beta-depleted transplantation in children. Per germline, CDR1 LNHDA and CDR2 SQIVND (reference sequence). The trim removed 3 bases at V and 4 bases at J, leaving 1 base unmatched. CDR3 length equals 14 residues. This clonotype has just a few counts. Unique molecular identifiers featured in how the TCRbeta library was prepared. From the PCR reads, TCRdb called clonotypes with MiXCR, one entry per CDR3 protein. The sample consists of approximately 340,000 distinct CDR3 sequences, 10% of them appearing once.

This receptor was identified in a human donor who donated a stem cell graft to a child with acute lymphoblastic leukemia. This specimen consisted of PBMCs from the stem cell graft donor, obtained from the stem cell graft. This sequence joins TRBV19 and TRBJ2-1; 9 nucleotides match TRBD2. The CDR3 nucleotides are TGTGCCAGTAGTATCCTAGCGGGGTACAATGAGCAGTTCTTC. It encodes CASSILAGYNEQFF.